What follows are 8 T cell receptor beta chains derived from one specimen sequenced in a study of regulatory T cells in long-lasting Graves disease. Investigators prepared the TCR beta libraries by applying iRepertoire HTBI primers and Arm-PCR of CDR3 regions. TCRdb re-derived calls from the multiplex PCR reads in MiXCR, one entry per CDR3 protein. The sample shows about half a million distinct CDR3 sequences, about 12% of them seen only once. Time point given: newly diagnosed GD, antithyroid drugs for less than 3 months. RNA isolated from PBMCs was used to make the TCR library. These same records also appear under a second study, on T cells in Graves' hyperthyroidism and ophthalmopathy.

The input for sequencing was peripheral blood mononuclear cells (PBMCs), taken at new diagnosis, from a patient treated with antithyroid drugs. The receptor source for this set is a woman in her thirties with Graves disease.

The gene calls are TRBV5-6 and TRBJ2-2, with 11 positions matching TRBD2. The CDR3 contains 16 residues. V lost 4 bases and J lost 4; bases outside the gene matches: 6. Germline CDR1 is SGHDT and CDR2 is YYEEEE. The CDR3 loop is CASSRWGTSGTGELFF. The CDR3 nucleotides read TGTGCCAGCAGCCGATGGGGGACTAGCGGCACCGGGGAGCTGTTTTTT.

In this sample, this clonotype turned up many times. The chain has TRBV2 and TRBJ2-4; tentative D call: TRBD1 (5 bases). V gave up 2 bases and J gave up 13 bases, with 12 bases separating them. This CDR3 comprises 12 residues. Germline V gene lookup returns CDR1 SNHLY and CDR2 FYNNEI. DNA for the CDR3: TGTGCCAGCAGTGAACTGACAGTTCGCCAGTACTTC. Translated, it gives CASSELTVRQYF.

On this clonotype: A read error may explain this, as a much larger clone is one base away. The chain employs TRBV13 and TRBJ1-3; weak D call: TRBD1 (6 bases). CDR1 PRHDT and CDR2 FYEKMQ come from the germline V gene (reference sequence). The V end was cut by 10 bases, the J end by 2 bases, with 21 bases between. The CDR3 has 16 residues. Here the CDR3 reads CAISPREGGAGNTIYF. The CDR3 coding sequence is TGTGCCATCAGTCCAAGAGAGGGGGGAGCTGGAAACACCATATATTTT.

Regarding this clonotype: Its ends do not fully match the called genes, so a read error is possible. The CDR3 sequence is CVSSRVGEYSGNTIYF. The DNA of the CDR3 is TGTGTCAGCAGCAGGGTGGGCGAGTACTCTGGAAACACCATATATTTT. The chain is built from TRBV11-3 and TRBJ1-3; tentatively, D is TRBD1 (5 bases). The CDR3 extends over 16 amino acids. From germline, CDR1 is SGHNT and CDR2 YENEEA. The entire variable domain, with the rest obtained from reference TRBV11-3 and TRBJ1-3, is as follows: EAGVVQSPRYKIIEKKQPVAFWCNPISGHNTLYWYLQNLGQGPELLIRYENEEAVDDSQLPKDRFSAERLKGVDSTLKIQPAELGDSAVYLCVSSRVGEYSGNTIYFGEGSWLTVV.

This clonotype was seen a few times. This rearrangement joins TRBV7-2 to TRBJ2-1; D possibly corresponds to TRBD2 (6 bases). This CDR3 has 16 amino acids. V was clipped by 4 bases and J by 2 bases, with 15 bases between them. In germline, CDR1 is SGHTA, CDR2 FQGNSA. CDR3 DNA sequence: TGTGCCAGCAGCTCCGAAGGAGGGGTGGCCTACAATGAGCAGTTCTTC. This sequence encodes CASSSEGGVAYNEQFF.

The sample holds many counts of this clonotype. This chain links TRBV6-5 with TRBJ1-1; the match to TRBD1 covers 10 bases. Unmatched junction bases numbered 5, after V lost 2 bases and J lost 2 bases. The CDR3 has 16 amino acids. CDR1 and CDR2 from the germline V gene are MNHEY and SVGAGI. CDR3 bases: TGTGCCAGCAGTTACGACAGGGGGCGCAGAAACACTGAAGCTTTCTTT. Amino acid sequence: CASSYDRGRRNTEAFF.

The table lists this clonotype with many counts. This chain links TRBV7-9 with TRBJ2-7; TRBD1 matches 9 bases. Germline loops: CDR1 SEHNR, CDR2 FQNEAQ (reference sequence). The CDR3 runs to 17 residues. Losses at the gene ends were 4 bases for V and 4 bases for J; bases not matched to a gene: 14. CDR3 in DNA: TGTGCCAGCAGCTCATTTCCCCCGACAGGGGGAAGGTACGAGCAGTACTTC. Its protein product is CASSSFPPTGGRYEQYF.

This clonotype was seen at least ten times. This chain's CDR3 is CASSGSIPSQETQYF. The DNA of the CDR3 is TGTGCCAGCAGTGGGAGTATACCCTCACAAGAGACCCAGTACTTC. The rearrangement joins TRBV6-1 to TRBJ2-5; no clear D gene. The CDR3 runs to 15 residues. Looked up from germline, CDR1 is MNHNS and CDR2 is SASEGT. V was cut by 4 bases and J by 2 bases, with 14 bases left in between.